This T cell receptor beta chain emerged from a study of T cells in Graves' hyperthyroidism and ophthalmopathy. RNA transcripts served as the template for amplifying TCR beta CDR3 regions. Initially, a first-round RT-PCR of the TCR CDR3 employed the HTBI primer set. TCRdb re-called the multiplex PCR reads with MiXCR, one entry per CDR3 protein. Of roughly 290,000 distinct CDR3 sequences detected, about a sixth appear once; the ten largest clones hold around 58%. Clinical Activity Scores of at least 3, NOSPECS grades of at least 4 and durations under 3 months characterized ophthalmopathy patients. Patients with uncontrolled infections, other autoimmune diseases, pregnancy or lactation were excluded. Diagnostic decisions used clinical symptoms, serum thyroxine and TRAb, thyroid ultrasound and orbital computed tomography. Trimming removed 5 bases from V and 3 bases from J, with 23 bases in between. The germline V gene has CDR1 MNHEY and CDR2 SVGEGT. The CDR3 is 17 residues long.

Sequenced sample: blood. The TCR originated in an older woman with Graves' ophthalmopathy. The chain is built from TRBV6-2 or TRBV6-3 and TRBJ2-7; tentatively, D is TRBD2 (6 bases). The CDR3: CASSARLSPGVHYEQYF. The CDR3 DNA sequence: TGTGCCAGCAGTGCCAGACTCAGTCCGGGGGTACACTACGAGCAGTACTTC.